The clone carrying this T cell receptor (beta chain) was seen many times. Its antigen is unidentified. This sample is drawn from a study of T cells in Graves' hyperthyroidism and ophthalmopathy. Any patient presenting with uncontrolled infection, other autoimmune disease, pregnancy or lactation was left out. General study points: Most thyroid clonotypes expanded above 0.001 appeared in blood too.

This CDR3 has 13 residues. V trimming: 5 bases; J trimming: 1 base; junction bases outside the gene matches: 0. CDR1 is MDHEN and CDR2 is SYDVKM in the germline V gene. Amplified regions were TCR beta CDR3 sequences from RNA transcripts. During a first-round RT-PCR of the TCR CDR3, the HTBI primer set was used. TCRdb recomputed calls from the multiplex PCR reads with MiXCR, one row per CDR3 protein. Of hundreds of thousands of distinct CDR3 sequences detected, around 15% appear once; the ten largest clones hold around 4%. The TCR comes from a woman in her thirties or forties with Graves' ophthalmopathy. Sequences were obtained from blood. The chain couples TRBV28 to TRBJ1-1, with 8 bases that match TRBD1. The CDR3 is CASSGQGNTEAFF. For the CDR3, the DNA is TGTGCCAGCAGTGGACAGGGGAACACTGAAGCTTTCTTT.